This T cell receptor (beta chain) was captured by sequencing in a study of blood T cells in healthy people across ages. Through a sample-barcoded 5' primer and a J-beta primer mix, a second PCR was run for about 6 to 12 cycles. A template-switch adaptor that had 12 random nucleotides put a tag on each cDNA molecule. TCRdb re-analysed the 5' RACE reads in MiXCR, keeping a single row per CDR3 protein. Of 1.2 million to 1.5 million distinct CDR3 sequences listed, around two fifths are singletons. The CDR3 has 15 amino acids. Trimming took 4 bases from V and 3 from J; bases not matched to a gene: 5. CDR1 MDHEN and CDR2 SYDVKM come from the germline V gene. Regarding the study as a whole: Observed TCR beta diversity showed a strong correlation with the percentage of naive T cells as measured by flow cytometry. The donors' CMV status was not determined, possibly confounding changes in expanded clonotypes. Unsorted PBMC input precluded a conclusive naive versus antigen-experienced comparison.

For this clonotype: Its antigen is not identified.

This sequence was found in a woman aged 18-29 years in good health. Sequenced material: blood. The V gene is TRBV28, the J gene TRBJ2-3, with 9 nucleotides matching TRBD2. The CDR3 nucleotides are TGTGCCAGCAGTTGGATGCGGGAGGGGACAGATACGCAGTATTTT. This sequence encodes CASSWMREGTDTQYF.